The next 32 T cell receptor beta chains were all read from a single sample in a study of CD8 T cells in ankylosing spondylitis. Findings of the study overall: A TCR beta motif made of fewer than 10 highly homologous variants seemed typical of ankylosing spondylitis blood.

TCRdb passed the 5' RACE reads through MiXCR, listing each CDR3 protein once. Of around 770,000 distinct CDR3 sequences in the sample, about 12% were seen once. Their specific antigens are unknown. The sample consisted of blood, either unsorted or a sorted T cell fraction (not recorded which). These receptors were taken from a male donor with ankylosing spondylitis.

This rearrangement joins TRBV20-1 to TRBJ2-7; 9 nucleotides agree with TRBD2. Germline V gives CDR1 DFQATT, CDR2 SNEGSKA (reference sequence). The CDR3 extends over 15 amino acids. V lost 6 bases to trimming and J lost 3 bases; unmatched junction nucleotides: 12. The chain's CDR3 is CSANVPSGDNYEQYF. The DNA of the CDR3 is TGCAGTGCAAACGTTCCTAGCGGGGATAACTACGAGCAGTACTTC.

In its sample, this clonotype was seen a few times. The chain has TRBV20-1 and TRBJ2-1, with TRBD2 matching over 14 bases. The CDR3 runs to 19 residues. The germline V gene has CDR1 DFQATT and CDR2 SNEGSKA (reference sequence). Losses at the gene ends were 0 bases for V and 4 bases for J; bases not matched to a gene: 11. The CDR3 nucleotides read TGCAGTGCTAGAGATCCCCGGACTAGCGGGGGGCCGGGTTACAATGAGCAGTTCTTC. Protein product: CSARDPRTSGGPGYNEQFF.

This clonotype turned up a few times. Here the CDR3 reads CASSSIQGTQYF. CDR3 DNA: TGTGCCAGCAGCTCAATACAGGGGACCCAGTACTTC. V and J are TRBV7-3 and TRBJ2-5; a possible D gene is TRBD1 (6 bases). Trimming took off 4 bases at V and 7 bases at J, with 10 bases between the two ends. Germline values: CDR1 SGHTA, CDR2 FQGTGA. CDR3 length: 12 amino acids.

This clonotype was counted many times. The chain combines TRBV20-1 with TRBJ2-5; 7 bases fit TRBD2. The CDR3 has 14 amino acids. CDR1 and CDR2 from the germline V gene are DFQATT and SNEGSKA (reference sequence). Trimming cost V 3 bases and J 0 bases; bases outside gene matches: 4. DNA of the CDR3: TGCAGTGCTAGTCCGGGAGGACACCAAGAGACCCAGTACTTC. It specifies CSASPGGHQETQYF.

Only a few counts were recorded for this clonotype. The chain uses TRBV24-1 and TRBJ2-3; TRBD2 might be the D (6 bases). The CDR3 covers 16 residues. CDR1 is KGHDR, CDR2 SFDVKD, per germline. V was pared by 4 bases and J by 0 bases, with 13 bases between. The DNA of the CDR3 is TGTGCCACCAGTGACATTATGGAGGGAAGCACAGATACGCAGTATTTT. Its translation: CATSDIMEGSTDTQYF.

This clonotype was picked up a small number of times. The CDR3 reads CASSPPRRANEKLFF. The CDR3 region has the DNA TGTGCCAGCTCACCACCTCGCAGAGCTAATGAAAAACTGTTTTTT. J is TRBJ1-4 and V is TRBV18; D not resolved. The V and J ends lost 0 bases and 3 bases respectively, with 8 bases between them. Germline V gives CDR1 KGHSH, CDR2 LQKENI. This CDR3 has 15 amino acids.

This clonotype was seen more than once but under ten times. V and J are TRBV18 and TRBJ2-6; no reliable D call. Germline CDR1 KGHSH, CDR2 LQKENI. The CDR3 length is 15 residues. V was cut by 6 bases and J by 3 bases, with 12 bases left in between. This CDR3 reads CASSARLSGANVLTF. DNA for the CDR3: TGTGCCAGCTCTGCAAGGTTGAGTGGGGCCAACGTCCTGACTTTC.

V usage is TRBV5-1 and J usage is TRBJ2-1; D possibly uses TRBD1 or TRBD2 (5 bases each). The CDR3 loop spans 17 amino acids. The germline gives CDR1 SGHRS, CDR2 YFSETQ. V lost 4 bases and J lost 3, with 20 bases in between. The CDR3 nucleotides are TGCGCCAGCAGCGTGGCAACGGGACGAGACGACTACAATGAGCAGTTCTTC. As protein: CASSVATGRDDYNEQFF.

V usage is TRBV10-3 and J usage is TRBJ2-1, with 10 bases that match TRBD1. The V and J ends lost 10 bases and 8 bases, in that order; junction bases with no gene match: 5. The CDR3 consists of 12 residues. Germline loops: CDR1 ENHRY, CDR2 SYGVKD. DNA for the CDR3: TGTGCCAATAGGGGACAGGGGTATGAGCAGTTCTTC. Protein: CANRGQGYEQFF.

This clonotype was counted many times. The chain combines TRBV7-9 with TRBJ1-1; D unclear. The V gene's germline CDR1 is SEHNR and CDR2 FQNEAQ (reference sequence). V was shortened by 4 bases and J by 2 bases, with 8 bases between the two germline ends. The CDR3 has 13 amino acids. The CDR3 sequence: CASSSLANTEAFF. The CDR3 DNA follows: TGTGCCAGCAGCTCCCTTGCCAACACTGAAGCTTTCTTT.

This clonotype was picked up a small number of times. The rearrangement links TRBV18 to TRBJ2-1; D is unclear. Trimming pared 0 bases from V and 10 bases from J, leaving 7 bases between. In germline, CDR1 is KGHSH, CDR2 LQKENI. The CDR3 is 12 amino acids. CDR3 residues: CASSPPAREQFF. CDR3 nucleotides: TGTGCCAGCTCACCACCGGCACGGGAGCAGTTCTTC.

This clonotype showed up just a few times. The chain is built from TRBV4-3 and TRBJ2-1; perhaps D is TRBD1 or TRBD2 (5 bases each). V was pared by 4 bases and J by 5 bases, with 12 bases between. Germline V gene lookup returns CDR1 LGHNA and CDR2 YSLEER. This CDR3 has 14 amino acids. The CDR3 DNA reads as TGCGCCAGCAGCCCGTTCGGGACCCACAATGAGCAGTTCTTC. Its translation is CASSPFGTHNEQFF.

This sequence joins TRBV7-8 and TRBJ1-5; D remains ambiguous. The CDR3 is 15 amino acids. Per the germline V gene, CDR1 is SGHVS and CDR2 is FQNEAQ. V gave up 6 bases and J gave up 5 bases, with 17 bases separating them. The CDR3 region is CASSPREHRYQPQHF. CDR3 DNA sequence: TGTGCCAGCAGTCCAAGGGAGCATAGATATCAGCCCCAGCATTTT.

In its sample, this clonotype was seen a few times. The CDR3 DNA follows: TGCGCCAGCAGCCAAGATTACGCAGGGGCCACAGATACGCAGTATTTT. This gives the protein CASSQDYAGATDTQYF. This chain joins TRBV4-3 and TRBJ2-3; possibly TRBD1 for D (6 bases). The germline V gene has CDR1 LGHNA and CDR2 YSLEER. Deletions cut 0 bases from V and 2 bases from J, with 12 bases between. There are 16 residues in the CDR3.

This clonotype was observed a few times. The chain uses TRBV4-3 and TRBJ2-5, with 9 bases aligning to TRBD2. The CDR3 length is 16 residues. The V gene's germline CDR1 is LGHNA and CDR2 YSLEER. V shed 1 base and J 5 bases; nucleotides not matched to a gene: 8. The CDR3 coding sequence is TGCGCCAGCAGCCAAGGGGCGGCGGGGGGGGGTGAGACCCAGTACTTC. Its translation: CASSQGAAGGGETQYF.

This clonotype has more than one count but fewer than ten. J is TRBJ2-3 and V is TRBV6-5; 8 bases agree with TRBD2. Germline V gene data show CDR1 as MNHEY and CDR2 as SVGAGI. The trim removed 0 bases at V and 6 bases at J, leaving 8 bases unmatched. CDR3 length equals 16 residues. In DNA, the CDR3 is TGTGCCAGCAGTTACTCAAATCACGGACTAGCCGATACGCAGTATTTT. Residues: CASSYSNHGLADTQYF.

This sequence joins TRBV3-1 and TRBJ2-7; D is possibly TRBD1 (6 bases). Per the germline V gene, CDR1 is LGHDT and CDR2 is YNNKEL (reference sequence). V lost 2 bases and J lost 1, with 12 bases in between. This CDR3 contains 15 residues. CDR3 sequence reads: CASSQSQGLSYEQYF. The CDR3 DNA reads TGTGCCAGCAGCCAATCACAGGGTTTGTCCTACGAGCAGTACTTC.

The chain is built from TRBV5-1 and TRBJ2-3; possibly TRBD1 for D (6 bases). V lost 4 bases and J lost 0, with 12 bases in between. Germline CDR1 is SGHRS and CDR2 is YFSETQ. CDR3 length: 15 residues. The CDR3 loop reads CASSLLGTSTDTQYF. The CDR3 DNA reads TGCGCCAGCAGCCTCCTCGGGACAAGCACAGATACGCAGTATTTT.

This clonotype occurred many times. This chain joins TRBV20-1 and TRBJ2-1; the match to TRBD2 covers 10 bases. Trimming removed 0 bases from V and 0 bases from J; junction bases left unmatched: 14. Germline V gene lookup returns CDR1 DFQATT and CDR2 SNEGSKA (reference sequence). The CDR3 contains 20 residues. CDR3 DNA: TGCAGTGCTAGAGATCGCAGGACTAGCGGAGAGGGGAGCTCCTACAATGAGCAGTTCTTC. Protein sequence: CSARDRRTSGEGSSYNEQFF.

This clonotype occurred a few times. The V and J genes are TRBV20-1 and TRBJ1-1, with a possible D match to TRBD1 (6 bases). Trimming cost V 4 bases and J 8 bases, with 17 bases left between them. Germline-derived CDR1 and CDR2 are DFQATT and SNEGSKA (reference sequence). CDR3 length: 13 residues. For the CDR3, the DNA is TGCAGTGCTATTAGCAACCTCGGGACAGAAGCTTTCTTT. Translated, it gives CSAISNLGTEAFF.

This clonotype was picked up many times. The chain has TRBV7-2 and TRBJ2-7; TRBD2 might be the D (5 bases). V shed 2 bases and J shed 3 bases, with 8 bases lying between them. The germline CDR1 and CDR2 sequences are SGHTA and FQGNSA. This CDR3 is 13 amino acids long. For the CDR3, the DNA is TGTGCCAGCAGCTTAAGCGGCGGCTACGAGCAGTACTTC. Amino acid sequence: CASSLSGGYEQYF.

This clonotype appeared a few times. The gene calls are TRBV20-1 and TRBJ2-2, with D uncertain. The CDR3 runs to 15 residues. CDR1 DFQATT and CDR2 SNEGSKA come from the germline V gene (reference sequence). V was trimmed by 0 bases and J by 1 base, leaving 9 bases between them. CDR3: CSARELPMNTGELFF. In DNA form, the CDR3 reads TGCAGTGCTAGAGAACTTCCGATGAACACCGGGGAGCTGTTTTTT.

This clonotype was detected only a few times. The chain has TRBV20-1 and TRBJ2-3, with a tentative D call TRBD2 (6 bases). Trimming removed 5 bases at V and 5 bases at J, with 11 bases between. The CDR3 sequence is 12 residues long. Germline-derived CDR1 and CDR2 are DFQATT and SNEGSKA (reference sequence). This chain's CDR3 is CSAGRTKDTQYF. The CDR3 nucleotides are TGCAGTGCTGGCAGGACTAAAGATACGCAGTATTTT.

This chain uses TRBV7-3 with TRBJ2-3; 11 nucleotides line up with TRBD2. The CDR3 loop spans 15 amino acids. From germline, CDR1 is SGHTA and CDR2 FQGTGA. V dropped 6 bases and J dropped 4; count of bases not matched to a gene: 6. This CDR3 reads CASRPTSGVADTQYF. The CDR3 bases are TGTGCCAGCAGGCCGACTAGCGGGGTTGCAGATACGCAGTATTTT.

The rearrangement joins TRBV4-2 to TRBJ2-1; a weak D match, TRBD1 (6 bases). Germline CDR1 reads LGHNA; CDR2 reads YNFKEQ. V gave up 1 base and J gave up 4 bases, with 17 bases separating them. The CDR3 sequence is 17 residues long. The CDR3 loop reads CASSQGSGDGPYNEQFF. CDR3 coding DNA: TGTGCCAGCAGCCAAGGCTCAGGGGACGGCCCGTACAATGAGCAGTTCTTC.

This chain joins TRBV5-1 and TRBJ2-5; maybe TRBD2 (5 bases). V was cut by 4 bases and J by 3 bases, with 13 bases left in between. Per germline, CDR1 SGHRS and CDR2 YFSETQ. This CDR3 comprises 14 residues. CDR3 loop: CASSPSPGKETQYF. CDR3 DNA sequence: TGCGCCAGCAGCCCGTCCCCGGGAAAAGAGACCCAGTACTTC.

This clonotype was observed a few times. The chain joins TRBV5-1 to TRBJ1-2, with 7 bases identical to TRBD1. V gave up 5 bases and J gave up 4 bases; unmatched junction bases: 11. Germline loops: CDR1 SGHRS, CDR2 YFSETQ. This CDR3 region has 15 residues. The CDR3 sequence is CASRLQTGPSYGYTF. CDR3 nucleotides: TGCGCCAGCAGGTTGCAGACAGGGCCCTCCTATGGCTACACCTTC.

The chain is built from TRBV4-3 and TRBJ2-1; D is perhaps TRBD1 or TRBD2 (5 bases each). This CDR3 comprises 16 residues. The germline V gene has CDR1 LGHNA and CDR2 YSLEER. V was cut by 0 bases and J by 8 bases, with 17 bases left in between. The CDR3 region is CASSQDRGERGDEQFF. CDR3 nucleotide sequence: TGCGCCAGCAGCCAAGATAGAGGGGAACGAGGGGATGAGCAGTTCTTC.

This clonotype was counted at least ten times. The rearrangement joins TRBV20-1 to TRBJ2-2, with 11 bases that match TRBD2. Germline assignment: CDR1 DFQATT and CDR2 SNEGSKA (reference sequence). The CDR3 is 16 amino acids. J lost 1 base, V lost 6 bases, and 7 bases had no gene match. CDR3 DNA sequence: TGCAGTGCCGCACTAGCGGGAGATCAGAACACCGGGGAGCTGTTTTTT. Translation: CSAALAGDQNTGELFF.

This clonotype appeared once. The rearrangement joins TRBV11-2 to TRBJ2-1, with D hard to call. Per the germline V gene, CDR1 is SGHAT and CDR2 is FQNNGV. V shed 0 bases and J shed 6 bases, with 9 bases lying between them. This CDR3 has 14 residues. The CDR3 bases are TGTGCCAGCAGCTTAGACCTCTGGGGCAATGAGCAGTTCTTC. Its translation: CASSLDLWGNEQFF.

This clonotype was seen repeatedly, ten times or more. J is TRBJ1-2 and V is TRBV3-1; D gene unclear. V was shortened by 4 bases and J by 5 bases, with 8 bases between the two germline ends. The CDR3 contains 12 residues. Per the germline V gene, CDR1 is LGHDT and CDR2 is YNNKEL (reference sequence). CDR3 in amino acids: CASSPLGYGYTF. In DNA, the CDR3 is TGTGCCAGCAGCCCCCTCGGGTATGGCTACACCTTC.

This clonotype has a count of ten or more. The chain employs TRBV10-3 and TRBJ1-1, with a possible D match to TRBD1 (6 bases). CDR1 is ENHRY and CDR2 is SYGVKD in the germline V gene. The CDR3 has 14 residues. V was cut by 2 bases and J by 3 bases, with 10 bases left in between. In DNA form, the CDR3 reads TGTGCCATCAGTGAGGGACAGAGAGACACTGAAGCTTTCTTT. This sequence encodes CAISEGQRDTEAFF.